One sample yielded the 5 T cell receptor beta chains listed below, sequenced in a study of sequential checkpoint blockade in melanoma. Data came from immunoSEQ multiplex PCR; TCRdb stores just in-frame clones and leaves some out. Among 9,500 to 15,000 clones listed, approximately 80% were seen once. Treatment defined: randomized to nivolumab then ipilimumab (arm A) or the reverse (arm B). The specimen was CD8+ T cells sorted from blood (inferred from file names), collected from a patient given nivolumab and ipilimumab in sequence. These receptors originate from a human donor with melanoma.

The DNA for the CDR3 is TGTGCCAGCAGCCCCATAATAGCAACTAATGAAAAACTGTTTTTT. It encodes CASSPIIATNEKLFF. V gene TRBV7-8 combines with J gene TRBJ1-4, with D unresolved. CDR1 is SGHVS and CDR2 is FQNEAQ in the germline V gene. Deletions cut 5 bases from V and 0 bases from J, with 10 bases between. CDR3 length equals 15 residues. The whole variable domain, remainder taken from reference TRBV7-8 and TRBJ1-4, is GAGVSQSPRYKVAKRGQDVALRCDPISGHVSLFWYQQALGQGPEFLTYFQNEAQLDKSGLPSDRFFAERPEGSVSTLKIQRTQQEDSAVYLCASSPIIATNEKLFFGSGTQLSVL.

The chain has TRBV10-3 and TRBJ2-1; 14 nucleotides align to TRBD2. The CDR3 consists of 14 residues. The junction had 4 bases not matched to a gene; V was cut back by 6 bases and J by 9 bases. Per the germline V gene, CDR1 is ENHRY and CDR2 is SYGVKD. The CDR3 protein is CAIRGLAGVGEQFF. Written as DNA, the CDR3 is TGTGCCATCAGGGGACTAGCGGGGGTCGGTGAGCAGTTCTTC.

The V gene is TRBV4-1, the J gene TRBJ2-1, with TRBD2 matching over 9 bases. Trimming cost V 1 base and J 5 bases; bases outside gene matches: 6. Germline loops: CDR1 MGHRA, CDR2 YSYEKL. The CDR3 runs 16 residues. DNA of the CDR3: TGCGCCAGCAGCCAAGTAACGCGGGGGGGAAACAATGAGCAGTTCTTC. Translation: CASSQVTRGGNNEQFF.

The genes are TRBV7-2 and TRBJ2-7; TRBD2 aligns across 11 bases. Germline CDR1 and CDR2: SGHTA and FQGNSA. V shed 3 bases and J 2 bases; nucleotides not matched to a gene: 3. The CDR3 runs to 15 residues. The CDR3 loop is CASSFGTSGTYEQYF. CDR3 coding DNA: TGTGCCAGCAGCTTCGGGACTAGCGGTACCTACGAGCAGTACTTC. The entire variable domain, with the rest obtained from reference TRBV7-2 and TRBJ2-7, is as follows: GAGVSQSPSNKVTEKGKDVELRCDPISGHTALYWYRQSLGQGLEFLIYFQGNSAPDKSGLPSDRFSAERTGGSVSTLTIQRTQQEDSAVYLCASSFGTSGTYEQYFGPGTRLTVT.

This clone has only one observation. The rearrangement joins TRBV30 to TRBJ2-7; D is uncertain. V was clipped by 0 bases and J by 3 bases, with 15 bases between them. Germline V gene sequence: CDR1 GTSNPN, CDR2 SVGIG (reference sequence). The CDR3 runs 15 residues. The CDR3 coding sequence is TGTGCCTGGAGTGTACCTGGTAGCTTTGACTACGAGCAGTACTTC. It encodes CAWSVPGSFDYEQYF.